Following are 18 T cell receptor beta chains from one sample sequenced in a study of cytomegalovirus exposure and HLA in healthy donors. Measured with immunoSEQ multiplex PCR; TCRdb has only the in-frame clones, and not every one. This sample has tens of thousands of clones, with roughly nine tenths found just once. The sequenced sample consisted of PBMCs. The receptors here all came from a man between 18 and 35 years old in good health and CMV-seronegative.

The chain uses TRBV7-2 and TRBJ2-3, with TRBD2 matching 8 bases. This CDR3 contains 16 residues. Trimming removed 1 base from V and 2 bases from J; junction bases left unmatched: 5. Germline V gene data show CDR1 as SGHTA and CDR2 as FQGNSA. CDR3 residues: CASSLDGRALTDTQYF. The CDR3 DNA follows: TGTGCCAGCAGCTTAGACGGGAGGGCCCTCACAGATACGCAGTATTTT.

This chain links TRBV5-4 with TRBJ2-3; possible D gene TRBD2, 5 bases. The CDR3 loop spans 14 amino acids. Germline CDR1 reads SGHNT; CDR2 reads YYREEE (reference sequence). The V gene lost 4 bases and the J gene lost 1 base, with 10 bases spanning the gap. The CDR3 reads CASSRTAGTDTQYF. The CDR3 bases are TGTGCCAGCAGCCGCACAGCGGGCACAGATACGCAGTATTTT.

The V gene is TRBV5-1, the J gene TRBJ2-5, with 12 bases lining up with TRBD2. In germline, CDR1 is SGHRS, CDR2 YFSETQ. CDR3 size: 17 residues. Germline trimming cut 4 bases from V and 1 base from J; bases unmatched to any gene: 8. CDR3 coding DNA: TGCGCCAGCAGCCCGACGACTAGCGGGGGATTCCAAGAGACCCAGTACTTC. This translates into CASSPTTSGGFQETQYF.

The chain is built from TRBV5-1 and TRBJ2-5, with TRBD1 matching over 9 bases. CDR1 is SGHRS and CDR2 is YFSETQ in the germline V gene. V was clipped by 0 bases and J by 5 bases; unmatched bases: 11. The CDR3 has 17 amino acids. As DNA, the CDR3 is TGCGCCAGCAGCTTGGGCGGGACAGGGCGTCTTCAGGAGACCCAGTACTTC. The encoded protein is CASSLGGTGRLQETQYF.

The CDR3: CASTRQGRAPYEQYF. The CDR3 DNA follows: TGTGCCAGCACCCGGCAGGGTCGAGCCCCATACGAGCAGTACTTC. The chain employs TRBV7-2 and TRBJ2-7, with D tentatively TRBD1 (5 bases). Germline V gene data show CDR1 as SGHTA and CDR2 as FQGNSA. The V and J ends lost 7 bases and 4 bases respectively, with 20 bases between them. This CDR3 is built from 15 residues.

This chain connects TRBV6-4 to TRBJ2-2, with TRBD2 matching 10 bases. V was clipped by 3 bases and J by 6 bases; unmatched bases: 16. The CDR3 is 19 residues long. The germline CDR1 and CDR2 sequences are MRHNA and SNTAGT. This CDR3 reads CASSEDSVSGRGRSGELFF. The CDR3 DNA is TGTGCCAGCAGTGAAGACTCTGTCAGCGGGAGGGGTCGCTCCGGGGAGCTGTTTTTT.

The V call is TRBV5-1, the J call TRBJ2-2; D remains ambiguous. The CDR3 is 13 amino acids. The V and J ends lost 4 bases and 4 bases respectively, with 8 bases between them. Germline V lookup: CDR1 SGHRS, CDR2 YFSETQ. CDR3 nucleotide sequence: TGCGCCAGCAGCCCCGCCGGCACCGGGGAGCTGTTTTTT. Amino acids: CASSPAGTGELFF.

The chain uses TRBV7-3 and TRBJ2-2; 13 bases map to TRBD2. The germline V gene encodes CDR1 SGHTA and CDR2 FQGTGA. After removal of 3 bases from V and 6 bases from J, the junction contained 1 base not matched to a gene. The CDR3 spans 15 residues. The CDR3 protein is CASSFTSGRAGELFF. CDR3 in DNA: TGTGCCAGCAGCTTTACTAGCGGGAGGGCCGGGGAGCTGTTTTTT.

This chain connects TRBV9 to TRBJ2-5, with TRBD1 matching 7 bases. The germline V gene has CDR1 SGDLS and CDR2 YYNGEE. V lost 3 bases and J lost 2; bases outside the gene matches: 13. The length of the CDR3 is 17 residues. CDR3 nucleotides: TGTGCCAGCAGCGCTTCCCCCGGGACAGAAAATCAAGAGACCCAGTACTTC. Translation: CASSASPGTENQETQYF.

The V call is TRBV7-2, the J call TRBJ2-7, with 8 bases identical to TRBD2. V lost 4 bases to trimming and J lost 2 bases; unmatched junction nucleotides: 7. The CDR3 extends over 15 amino acids. Germline CDR1 SGHTA, CDR2 FQGNSA. The CDR3 loop reads CASSSRGGPTYEQYF. CDR3 nucleotide sequence: TGTGCCAGCAGCTCCCGGGGGGGCCCTACCTACGAGCAGTACTTC.

V is TRBV5-5 and J is TRBJ2-5; D might be TRBD2 (6 bases). Per the germline V gene, CDR1 is SGHKS and CDR2 is YYEKEE (reference sequence). V dropped 4 bases and J dropped 2 bases, with 12 bases sitting between them. The CDR3 has 14 amino acids. The CDR3 loop is CASSTRGMQETQYF. The CDR3 coding sequence is TGTGCCAGCAGCACCCGGGGGATGCAAGAGACCCAGTACTTC.

The chain is built from TRBV7-9 and TRBJ2-1; D is perhaps TRBD2 (5 bases). This CDR3 region has 15 residues. Trimming cost V 5 bases and J 2 bases, with 13 bases left between them. Germline V lookup: CDR1 SEHNR, CDR2 FQNEAQ (reference sequence). In DNA, the CDR3 is TGTGCCAGCAGCCCTAGCCGAGCCCCCTACAATGAGCAGTTCTTC. The encoded protein is CASSPSRAPYNEQFF.

This sequence joins TRBV10-3 and TRBJ1-2; tentatively, D is TRBD1 (5 bases). Deletions cut 6 bases from V and 4 bases from J, with 15 bases between. The CDR3 runs 14 residues. Germline V gene data show CDR1 as ENHRY and CDR2 as SYGVKD. This chain's CDR3 is CAIRPGLVGYGYTF. In nucleotides, the CDR3 is TGTGCCATCAGGCCAGGGTTGGTCGGCTATGGCTACACCTTC.

The V gene is TRBV4-2, the J gene TRBJ2-4, with TRBD2 matching over 14 bases. The CDR3 has 19 residues. Germline CDR1 LGHNA, CDR2 YNFKEQ. After removal of 0 bases from V and 0 bases from J, the junction contained 4 bases not matched to a gene. DNA for the CDR3: TGTGCCAGCAGCCAAGAAGGACTAGCGGGAGGCCAAGCCAAAAACATTCAGTACTTC. It is translated as CASSQEGLAGGQAKNIQYF.

This chain joins TRBV27 and TRBJ2-7; 8 bases map to TRBD2. The V segment lost 0 bases and the J segment 5 bases; nucleotides outside the gene matches: 6. The CDR3 is made up of 15 amino acids. Looked up from germline, CDR1 is MNHEY and CDR2 is SMNVEV (reference sequence). The CDR3 reads CASSLSPGGSHEQYF. The CDR3 coding sequence is TGTGCCAGCAGTTTATCCCCGGGGGGGTCCCACGAGCAGTACTTC.

The gene calls are TRBV5-6 and TRBJ2-1, with TRBD2 matching 14 bases. The trim removed 4 bases at V and 8 bases at J, leaving 5 bases unmatched. In germline, CDR1 is SGHDT, CDR2 YYEEEE. There are 15 residues in the CDR3. CDR3 amino acids: CASSGTSGGSDEQFF. For the CDR3, the DNA is TGTGCCAGCAGCGGGACTAGCGGGGGTAGCGATGAGCAGTTCTTC.

CDR3: CASSQTTGEETQYF. In DNA, the CDR3 is TGCGCCAGCAGCCAAACGACAGGGGAAGAGACCCAGTACTTC. The chain joins TRBV5-1 to TRBJ2-5; 8 bases match TRBD1. V lost 4 bases to trimming and J lost 3 bases; unmatched junction nucleotides: 5. Germline CDR1 reads SGHRS; CDR2 reads YFSETQ. The CDR3 loop spans 14 amino acids.

This chain connects TRBV4-1 to TRBJ1-3, with D tentatively TRBD1 (6 bases). The length of the CDR3 is 15 residues. CDR1 MGHRA and CDR2 YSYEKL come from the germline V gene. V lost 1 base and J lost 4, with 11 bases in between. This CDR3 is CASSQAAGTGNTIYF. The CDR3 DNA sequence: TGCGCCAGCAGCCAAGCGGCAGGGACAGGAAACACCATATATTTT.